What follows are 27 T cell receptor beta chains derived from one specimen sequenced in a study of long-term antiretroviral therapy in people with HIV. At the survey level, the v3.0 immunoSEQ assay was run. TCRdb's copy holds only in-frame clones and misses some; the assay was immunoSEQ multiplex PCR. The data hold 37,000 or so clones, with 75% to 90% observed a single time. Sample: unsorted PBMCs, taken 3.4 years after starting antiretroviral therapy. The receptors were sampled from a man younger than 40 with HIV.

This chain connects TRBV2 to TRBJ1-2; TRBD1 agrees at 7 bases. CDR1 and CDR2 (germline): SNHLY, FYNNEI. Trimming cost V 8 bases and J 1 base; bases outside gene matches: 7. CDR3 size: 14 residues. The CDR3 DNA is TGTGCCAGCCGAGGACAGGACCGTAACTATGGCTACACCTTC. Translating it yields CASRGQDRNYGYTF.

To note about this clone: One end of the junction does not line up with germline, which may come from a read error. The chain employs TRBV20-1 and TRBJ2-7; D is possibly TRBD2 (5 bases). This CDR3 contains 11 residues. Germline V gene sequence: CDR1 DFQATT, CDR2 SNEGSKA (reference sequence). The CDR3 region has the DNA TGCAGTGCTGGGTCGAACCTACGGGGAGAATTC. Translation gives CSAGSNLRGEF.

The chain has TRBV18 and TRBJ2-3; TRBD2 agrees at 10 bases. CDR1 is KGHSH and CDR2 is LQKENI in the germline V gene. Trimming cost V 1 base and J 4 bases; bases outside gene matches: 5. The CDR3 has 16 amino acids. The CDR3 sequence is CASSPQGLALADTQYF. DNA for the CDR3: TGTGCCAGCTCACCACAGGGACTAGCGTTGGCAGATACGCAGTATTTT.

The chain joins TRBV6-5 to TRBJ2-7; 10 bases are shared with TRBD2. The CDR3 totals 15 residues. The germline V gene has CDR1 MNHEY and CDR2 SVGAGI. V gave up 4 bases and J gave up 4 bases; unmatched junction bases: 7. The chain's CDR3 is CASSSPGLATYEQYF. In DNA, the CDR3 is TGTGCCAGCAGTTCCCCGGGACTAGCGACGTACGAGCAGTACTTC.

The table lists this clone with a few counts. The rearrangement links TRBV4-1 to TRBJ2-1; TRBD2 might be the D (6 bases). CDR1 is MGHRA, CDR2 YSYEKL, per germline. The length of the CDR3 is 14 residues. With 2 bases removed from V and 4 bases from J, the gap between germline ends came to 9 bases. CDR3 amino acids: CASSQISGYNEQFF. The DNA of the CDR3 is TGCGCCAGCAGCCAAATTAGCGGTTACAATGAGCAGTTCTTC.

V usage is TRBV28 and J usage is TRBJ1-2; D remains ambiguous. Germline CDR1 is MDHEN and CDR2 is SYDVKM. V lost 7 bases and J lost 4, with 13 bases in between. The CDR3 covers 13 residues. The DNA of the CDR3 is TGTGCCAGCACCCTCGGGATGGGCTATGGCTACACCTTC. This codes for CASTLGMGYGYTF.

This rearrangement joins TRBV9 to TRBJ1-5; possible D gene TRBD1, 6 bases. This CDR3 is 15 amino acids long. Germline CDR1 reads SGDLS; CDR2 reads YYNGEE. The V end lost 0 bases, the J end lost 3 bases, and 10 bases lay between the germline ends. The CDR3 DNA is TGTGCCAGCAGCGTAGGGGGGGCAGTCAATCAGCCCCAGCATTTT. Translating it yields CASSVGGAVNQPQHF.

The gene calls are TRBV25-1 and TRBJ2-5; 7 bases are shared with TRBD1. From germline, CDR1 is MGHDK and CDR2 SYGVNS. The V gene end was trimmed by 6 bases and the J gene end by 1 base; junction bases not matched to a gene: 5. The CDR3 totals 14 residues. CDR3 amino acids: CASSRDSLQETQYF. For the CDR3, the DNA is TGTGCCAGCAGCCGGGACAGTCTCCAAGAGACCCAGTACTTC.

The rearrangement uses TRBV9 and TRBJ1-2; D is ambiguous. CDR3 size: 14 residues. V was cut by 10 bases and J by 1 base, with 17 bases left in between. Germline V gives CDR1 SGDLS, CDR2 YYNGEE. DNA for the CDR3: TGTGCCTCTACAATCCCGGGTAATAACTATGGCTACACCTTC. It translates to CASTIPGNNYGYTF. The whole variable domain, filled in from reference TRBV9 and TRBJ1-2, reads DSGVTQTPKHLITATGQRVTLRCSPRSGDLSVYWYQQSLDQGLQFLIQYYNGEERAKGNILERFSAQQFPDLHSELNLSSLELGDSALYFCASTIPGNNYGYTFGSGTRLTVV.

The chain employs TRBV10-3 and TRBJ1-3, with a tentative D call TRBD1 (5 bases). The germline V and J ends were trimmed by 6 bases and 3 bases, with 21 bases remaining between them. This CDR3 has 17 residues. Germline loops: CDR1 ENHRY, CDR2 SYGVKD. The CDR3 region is CAIRGSGAGQFGNTIYF. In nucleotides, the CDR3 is TGTGCCATCAGGGGATCCGGGGCAGGGCAATTTGGAAACACCATATATTTT.

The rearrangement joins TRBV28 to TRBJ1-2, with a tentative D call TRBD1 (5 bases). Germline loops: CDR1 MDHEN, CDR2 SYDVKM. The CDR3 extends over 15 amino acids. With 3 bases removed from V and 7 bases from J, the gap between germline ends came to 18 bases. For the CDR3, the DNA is TGTGCCAGCAGTTTGGCAGCCACCGGGGGTCGTGGCTACACCTTC. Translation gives CASSLAATGGRGYTF.

This CDR3 is CASSWGSDTGELFF. The CDR3 region has the DNA TGTGCCAGTAGTTGGGGTAGCGACACCGGGGAGCTGTTTTTT. The chain uses TRBV19 and TRBJ2-2; TRBD2 might be the D (5 bases). From germline, CDR1 is LNHDA and CDR2 SQIVND (reference sequence). Trimming shortened V by 5 bases and J by 3 bases, and 10 bases separated the two germline ends. The CDR3 totals 14 residues. The complete variable domain, with remaining parts taken from reference TRBV19 and TRBJ2-2, reads DGGITQSPKYLFRKEGQNVTLSCEQNLNHDAMYWYRQDPGQGLRLIYYSQIVNDFQKGDIAEGYSVSREKKESFPLTVTSAQKNPTAFYLCASSWGSDTGELFFGEGSRLTVL.

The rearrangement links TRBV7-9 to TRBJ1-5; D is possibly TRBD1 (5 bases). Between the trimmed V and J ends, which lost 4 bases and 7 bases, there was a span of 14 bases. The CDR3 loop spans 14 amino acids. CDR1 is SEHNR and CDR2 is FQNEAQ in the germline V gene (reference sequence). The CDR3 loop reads CASSSVVGAQPQHF. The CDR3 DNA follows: TGTGCCAGCAGCTCCGTAGTTGGGGCCCAGCCCCAGCATTTT.

The DNA of the CDR3 is TGCGCCAGCAGCCAAGACCCGGGGAGGGTTAACTATGGCTACACCTTC. Translating gives CASSQDPGRVNYGYTF. This chain links TRBV4-3 with TRBJ1-2; D call uncertain. The germline CDR1 and CDR2 sequences are LGHNA and YSLEER. V shed 0 bases and J shed 1 base, with 12 bases lying between them. The length of the CDR3 is 16 residues.

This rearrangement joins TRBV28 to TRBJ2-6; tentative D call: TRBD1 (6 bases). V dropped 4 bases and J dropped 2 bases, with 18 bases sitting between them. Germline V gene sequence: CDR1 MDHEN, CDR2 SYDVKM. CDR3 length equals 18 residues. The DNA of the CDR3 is TGTGCCAGCAGTTACATCTCGCAGGGGTTGACTGGGGCCAACGTCCTGACTTTC. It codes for CASSYISQGLTGANVLTF.

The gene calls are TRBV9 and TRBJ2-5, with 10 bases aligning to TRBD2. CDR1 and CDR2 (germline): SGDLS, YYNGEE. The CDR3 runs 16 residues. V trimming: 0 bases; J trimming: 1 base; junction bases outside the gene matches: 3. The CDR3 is CASSVVPSGSQETQYF. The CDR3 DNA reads TGTGCCAGCAGCGTAGTCCCTAGCGGGAGCCAAGAGACCCAGTACTTC.

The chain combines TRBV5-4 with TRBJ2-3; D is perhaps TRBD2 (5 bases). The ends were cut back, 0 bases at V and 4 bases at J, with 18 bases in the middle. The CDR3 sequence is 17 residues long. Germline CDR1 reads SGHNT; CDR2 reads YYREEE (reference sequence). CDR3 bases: TGTGCCAGCAGCTTGGGGCCTCCTACTAGGCAGCCAGATACGCAGTATTTT. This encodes CASSLGPPTRQPDTQYF.

CDR3 sequence: CASSRGWQGNTEAFF. CDR3 bases: TGTGCCAGCAGTCGAGGGTGGCAGGGTAACACTGAAGCTTTCTTT. The chain combines TRBV25-1 with TRBJ1-1; D is perhaps TRBD1 (5 bases). The CDR3 contains 15 residues. V dropped 5 bases and J dropped 2 bases, with 15 bases sitting between them. From germline, CDR1 is MGHDK and CDR2 SYGVNS.

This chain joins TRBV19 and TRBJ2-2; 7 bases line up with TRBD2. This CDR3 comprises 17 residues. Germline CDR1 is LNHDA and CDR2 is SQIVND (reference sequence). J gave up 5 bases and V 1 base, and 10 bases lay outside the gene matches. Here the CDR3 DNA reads TGTGCCAGTAGTATAGTGGGGACTAACTCCTTTACCGGGGAGCTGTTTTTT. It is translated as CASSIVGTNSFTGELFF.

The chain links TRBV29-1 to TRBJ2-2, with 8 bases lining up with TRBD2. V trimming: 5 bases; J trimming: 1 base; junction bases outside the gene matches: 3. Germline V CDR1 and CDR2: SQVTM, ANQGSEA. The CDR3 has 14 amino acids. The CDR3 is CSVRAGVNTGELFF. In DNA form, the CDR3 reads TGCAGCGTTAGAGCGGGAGTGAACACCGGGGAGCTGTTTTTT.

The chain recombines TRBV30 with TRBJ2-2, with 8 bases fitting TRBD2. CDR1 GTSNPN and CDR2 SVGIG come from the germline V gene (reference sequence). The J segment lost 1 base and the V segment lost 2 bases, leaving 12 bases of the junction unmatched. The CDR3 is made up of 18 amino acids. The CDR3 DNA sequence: TGTGCCTGGAGTCCATTTTTGGCGGGAGGCATGAACACCGGGGAGCTGTTTTTT. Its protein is CAWSPFLAGGMNTGELFF.

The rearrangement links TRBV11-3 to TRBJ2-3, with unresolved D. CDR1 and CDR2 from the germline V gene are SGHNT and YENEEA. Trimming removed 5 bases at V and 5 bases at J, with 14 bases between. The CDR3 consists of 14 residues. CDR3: CASSLSVGGDTQYF. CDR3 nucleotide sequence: TGTGCCAGCAGCCTCTCGGTGGGTGGAGATACGCAGTATTTT.

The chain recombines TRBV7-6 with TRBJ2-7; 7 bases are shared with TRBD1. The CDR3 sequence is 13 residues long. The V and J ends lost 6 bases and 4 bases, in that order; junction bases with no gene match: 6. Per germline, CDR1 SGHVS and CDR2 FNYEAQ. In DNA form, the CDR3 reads TGTGCCAGCAGTCAGGGGGAACAATACGAGCAGTACTTC. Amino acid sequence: CASSQGEQYEQYF. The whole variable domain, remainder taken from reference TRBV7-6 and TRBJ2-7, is GAGVSQSPRYKVTKRGQDVALRCDPISGHVSLYWYRQALGQGPEFLTYFNYEAQQDKSGLPNDRFSAERPEGSISTLTIQRTEQRDSAMYRCASSQGEQYEQYFGPGTRLTVT.

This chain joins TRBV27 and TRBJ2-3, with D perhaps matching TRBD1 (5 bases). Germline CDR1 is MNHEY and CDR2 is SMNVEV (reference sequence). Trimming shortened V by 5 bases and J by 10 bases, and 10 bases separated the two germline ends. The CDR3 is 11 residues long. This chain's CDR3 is CASSPTVAQYF. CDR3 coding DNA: TGTGCCAGCAGTCCGACAGTCGCGCAGTATTTT.

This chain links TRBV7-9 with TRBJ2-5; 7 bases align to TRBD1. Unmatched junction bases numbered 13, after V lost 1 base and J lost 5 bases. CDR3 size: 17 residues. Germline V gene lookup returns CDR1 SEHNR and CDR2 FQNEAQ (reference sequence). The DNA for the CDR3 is TGTGCCAGCAGCTTAGAAGGGGGCATCCTCATTACCGAGACCCAGTACTTC. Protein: CASSLEGGILITETQYF. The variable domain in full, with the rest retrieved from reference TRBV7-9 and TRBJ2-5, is DTGVSQNPRHKITKRGQNVTFRCDPISEHNRLYWYRQTLGQGPEFLTYFQNEAQLEKSRLLSDRFSAERPKGSFSTLEIQRTEQGDSAMYLCASSLEGGILITETQYFGPGTRLLVL.

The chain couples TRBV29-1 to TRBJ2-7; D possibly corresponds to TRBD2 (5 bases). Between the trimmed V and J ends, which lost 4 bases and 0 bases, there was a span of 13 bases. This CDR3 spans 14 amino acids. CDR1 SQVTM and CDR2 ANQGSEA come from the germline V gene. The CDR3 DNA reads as TGCAGCGTTGGCGTTGGTGGGAGCTCCTACGAGCAGTACTTC. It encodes CSVGVGGSSYEQYF.

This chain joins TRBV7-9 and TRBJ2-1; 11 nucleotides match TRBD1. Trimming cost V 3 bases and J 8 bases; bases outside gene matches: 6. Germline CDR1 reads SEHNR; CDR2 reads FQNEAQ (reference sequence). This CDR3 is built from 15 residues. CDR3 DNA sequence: TGTGCCAGCAGCTTGGGGGGACAGGGGGAGGATGAGCAGTTCTTC. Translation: CASSLGGQGEDEQFF.